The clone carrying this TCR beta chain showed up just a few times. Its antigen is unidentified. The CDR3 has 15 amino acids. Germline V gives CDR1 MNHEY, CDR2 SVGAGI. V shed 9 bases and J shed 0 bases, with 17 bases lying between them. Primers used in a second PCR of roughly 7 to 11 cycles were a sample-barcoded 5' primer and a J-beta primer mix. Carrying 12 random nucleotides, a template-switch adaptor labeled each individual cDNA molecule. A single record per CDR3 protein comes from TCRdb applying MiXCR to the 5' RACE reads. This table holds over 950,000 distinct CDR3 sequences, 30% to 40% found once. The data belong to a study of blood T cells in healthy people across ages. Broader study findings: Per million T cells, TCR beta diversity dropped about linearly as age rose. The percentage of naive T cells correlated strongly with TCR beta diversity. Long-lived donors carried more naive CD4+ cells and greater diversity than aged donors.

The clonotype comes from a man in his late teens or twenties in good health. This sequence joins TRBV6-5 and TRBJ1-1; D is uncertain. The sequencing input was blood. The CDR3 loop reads CASGFTRNMNTEAFF. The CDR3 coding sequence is TGTGCCAGTGGGTTCACTAGGAACATGAACACTGAAGCTTTCTTT.